This TCR beta chain was documented in a study of vaccination and CD4 T cells after COVID-19 (dated 2022 in TCRdb). Background for the entire study: Every convalescent patient had a positive nasal swab PCR test for SARS-CoV-2, with mild disease in 9 or 10 patients and severe disease in one. For stimulating the cultures, overlapping spike peptide pools were used, derived from SARS-CoV-2 as well as from the common cold coronaviruses HCoV-NL63, HCoV-OC43 and HCoV-229E. Post-COVID blood samples were collected from convalescent patients a median of around 96 days after diagnosis, with a range of roughly 30 to 170 days. The time from the second vaccine dose to post-vaccine blood sampling had a median of approximately 72 days and ranged from about 12 to 241 days. In roughly 10 COVID-19 convalescent patients and a few infection-naive healthy vaccine recipients, the spike-specific CD4+ TCR repertoire before mRNA vaccination was compared with the repertoire after mRNA vaccination. As controls, cultures received a CEFX viral epitope pool (the positive control), an HIV-1 Nef peptide pool (the negative control), or no peptide at all. The convalescent cohort comprised six males and four females, including two Hispanic individuals, seven Caucasians, two Asians and one multiracial person. Each participant got two doses of either the Pfizer-BioNTech BNT162b2 vaccine (n=8) or the Moderna mRNA-1273 vaccine (n=2). The paper's findings and limits, for the study overall: Nearly all vaccine-specific clones in convalescent patients (304 of 307) were mono-reactive for SARS-CoV-2 spike rather than cross-reactive with common cold coronaviruses. Among convalescent patients, a median 86.3% of the SARS-CoV-2-reactive clones seen after vaccination appeared only after vaccination, which suggests priming specific to the vaccine. The study included relatively few convalescent patients and did not analyze early timepoints after natural infection. An increase in the median number of SARS-CoV-2-reactive clonotypes from more than 20 after infection to a few dozen after vaccination was observed, but the change was not found to be significant.

A note on this clonotype: There is no known antigen for this receptor. No base qualities exist here, and no much larger clone lies one base off it.

The library was built by means of PCR. DNA from cultured CD4+ T cells underwent TCR sequencing with the Oncomine TCR Beta short-read assay at the Johns Hopkins FTIC core. The QIAamp micro DNA kit was used to extract genomic DNA from the cultured CD4+ T cells. Oncomine TCR Beta libraries made from cultured CD4+ T cells were pooled using unique dual indexes and sequenced on an Illumina iSeq 100. Concerning the study's data processing: Non-productive sequences were filtered out, and CDR3s that did not start with C, did not end with F or W, or were shorter than 7 amino acids were discarded. The MANAFEST web application was used to identify antigen-specific clonotypes by comparing peptide-stimulated wells against reference wells and other culture wells. To be called positive, a clone needed an FDR below 0.05, an odds ratio above 5, and a productive frequency above 0.1% in at least two of three replicate wells. A clonotype was classed as cross-reactive if the clonotype showed significant expansion both in SARS-CoV-2 spike wells and in at least one common cold coronavirus spike condition. Using R version 3.6.1, CDR3 homology was evaluated through Levenshtein distances (stringdist) along with unrooted phylogenetic trees (ape). The public reads were run again by TCRdb, first through fastp at Q25 and then through MiXCR, and only productive beta chains were kept. Each entry is one CDR3 protein sequence, shown with its most common DNA and genes. TCRdb, not the original authors, processed these V and J calls. Within this sample are around 10,000 distinct CDR3 sequences, with around 40% of them counted one time only. The top ten hold about 30% of the sample.

The treatment or condition label here, explained by the study, means: roughly 10-day PBMC culture with coronavirus spike peptide pools or control peptides (ViraFEST assay). The study used the ViraFEST assay, which expanded antigen-specific T cells with peptide pools and then identified expanded clonotypes by TCR sequencing. The convalescent patients' positive SARS-CoV-2 PCR tests fell between March and December 2020, which was before the Alpha, Beta and Delta variants emerged in the United States. Under 2.5 million PBMCs per well were cultured in IMDM with roughly 5% human AB serum and 8 to 10 IU/ml IL-2, plus 10 ug/ml peptide pools. On days 3 and 7, half of the culture medium was replaced with fresh IL-2-containing medium. CD4+ T cells were isolated after approximately ten days of culture through negative selection using the EasySep CD4+ T cell isolation kit. PBMCs were separated from whole blood using Ficoll-Paque Plus gradient centrifugation and then either used fresh or cryopreserved at -140C. Culture conditions were generally each tested in triplicate wells.

The TCR originated in a human donor who had recovered from COVID-19. Sequencing used CD4+ T cells from blood, cultured in vitro.

Here the CDR3 is given as CASRGTEEETQYF. The bases are TGCGCCAGCAGGGGGACAGAGGAAGAGACCCAGTACTTC. The chain is assembled from TRBV5-1 and TRBJ2-5; TRBD1 fits 7 bases in the junction. The CDR3 goes from the cysteine to the phenylalanine over 13 residues. Left in the record is the CDR3 DNA by itself, 39 bases read in frame from the first base. The germline V gene yields SGHRS for CDR1 and YFSETQ for CDR2. Germline trimming: 5 bases from V, 3 bases from J; junction bases outside gene matches: 4.